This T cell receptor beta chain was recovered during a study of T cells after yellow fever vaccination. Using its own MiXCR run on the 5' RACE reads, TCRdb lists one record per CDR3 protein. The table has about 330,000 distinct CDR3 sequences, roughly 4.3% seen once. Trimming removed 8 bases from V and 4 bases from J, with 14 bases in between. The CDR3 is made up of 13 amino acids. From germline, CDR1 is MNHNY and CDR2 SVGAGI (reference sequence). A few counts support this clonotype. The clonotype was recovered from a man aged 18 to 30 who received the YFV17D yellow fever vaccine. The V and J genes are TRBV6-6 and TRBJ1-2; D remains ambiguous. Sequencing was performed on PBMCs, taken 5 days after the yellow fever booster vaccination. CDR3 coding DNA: TGTGCCAGCGCCCTACGGGCGTCCTATGGCTACACCTTC. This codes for CASALRASYGYTF.